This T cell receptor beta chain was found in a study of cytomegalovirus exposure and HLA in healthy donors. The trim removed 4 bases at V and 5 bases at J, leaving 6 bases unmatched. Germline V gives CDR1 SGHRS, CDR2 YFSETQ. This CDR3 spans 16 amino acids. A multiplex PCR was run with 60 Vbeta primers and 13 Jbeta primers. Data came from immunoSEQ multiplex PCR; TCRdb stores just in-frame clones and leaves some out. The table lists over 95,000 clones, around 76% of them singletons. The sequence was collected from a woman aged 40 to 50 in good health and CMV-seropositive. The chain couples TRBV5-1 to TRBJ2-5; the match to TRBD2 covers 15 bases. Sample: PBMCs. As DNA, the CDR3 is TGCGCCAGCAGCAACGGACTAGCGGGGGGGTATGAGACCCAGTACTTC. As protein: CASSNGLAGGYETQYF.